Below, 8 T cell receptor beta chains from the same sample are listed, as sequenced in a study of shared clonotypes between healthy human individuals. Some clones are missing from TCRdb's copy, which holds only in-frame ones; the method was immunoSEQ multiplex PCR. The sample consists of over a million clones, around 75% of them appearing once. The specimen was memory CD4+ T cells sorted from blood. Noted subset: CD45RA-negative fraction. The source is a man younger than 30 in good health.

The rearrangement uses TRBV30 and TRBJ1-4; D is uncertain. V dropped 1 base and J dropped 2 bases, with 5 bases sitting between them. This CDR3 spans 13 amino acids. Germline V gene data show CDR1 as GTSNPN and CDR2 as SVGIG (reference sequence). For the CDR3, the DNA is TGTGCCTGGAGTGGGTGGACTAATGAAAAACTGTTTTTT. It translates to CAWSGWTNEKLFF.

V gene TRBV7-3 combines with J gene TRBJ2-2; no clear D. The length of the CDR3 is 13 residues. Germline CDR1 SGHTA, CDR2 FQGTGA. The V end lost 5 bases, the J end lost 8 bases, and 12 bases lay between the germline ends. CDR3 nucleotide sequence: TGTGCCAGCAGCCCCCGAGAAGGAGGGGAGCTGTTTTTT. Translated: CASSPREGGELFF.

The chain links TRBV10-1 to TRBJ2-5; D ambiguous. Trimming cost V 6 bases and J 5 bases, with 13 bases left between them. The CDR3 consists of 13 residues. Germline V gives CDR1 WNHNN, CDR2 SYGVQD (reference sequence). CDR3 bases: TGCGCCAGCAGAAAGGACCCCGGGGAGACCCAGTACTTC. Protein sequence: CASRKDPGETQYF.

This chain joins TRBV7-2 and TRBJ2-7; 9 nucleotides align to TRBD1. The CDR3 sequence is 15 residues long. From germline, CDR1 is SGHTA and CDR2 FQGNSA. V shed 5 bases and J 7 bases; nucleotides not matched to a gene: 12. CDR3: CASSPQGAVGGEQYF. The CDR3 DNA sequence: TGTGCCAGCAGCCCACAGGGGGCAGTGGGTGGGGAGCAGTACTTC.

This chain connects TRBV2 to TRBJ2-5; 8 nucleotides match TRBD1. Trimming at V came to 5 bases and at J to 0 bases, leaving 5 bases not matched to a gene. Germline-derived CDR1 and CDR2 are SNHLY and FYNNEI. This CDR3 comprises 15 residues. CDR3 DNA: TGTGCCAGCAGTACTGGACAGGGCAACCAAGAGACCCAGTACTTC. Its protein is CASSTGQGNQETQYF.

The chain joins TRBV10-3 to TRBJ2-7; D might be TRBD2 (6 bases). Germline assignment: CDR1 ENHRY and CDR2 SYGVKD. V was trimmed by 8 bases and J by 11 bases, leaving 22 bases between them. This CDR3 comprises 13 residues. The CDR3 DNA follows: TGTGCCATCGGGGCGGGATGGGTGGAGGCGGAGTACTTC. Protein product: CAIGAGWVEAEYF.

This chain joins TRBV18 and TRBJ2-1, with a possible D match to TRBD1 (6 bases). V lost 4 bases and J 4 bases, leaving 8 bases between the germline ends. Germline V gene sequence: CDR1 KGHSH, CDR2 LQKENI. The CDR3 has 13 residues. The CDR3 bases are TGTGCCAGCTCACTTCAGGGGTACAATGAGCAGTTCTTC. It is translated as CASSLQGYNEQFF. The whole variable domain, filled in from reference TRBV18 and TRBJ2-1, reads NAGVMQNPRHLVRRRGQEARLRCSPMKGHSHVYWYRQLPEEGLKFMVYLQKENIIDESGMPKERFSAEFPKEGPSILRIQQVVRGDSAAYFCASSLQGYNEQFFGPGTRLTVL.

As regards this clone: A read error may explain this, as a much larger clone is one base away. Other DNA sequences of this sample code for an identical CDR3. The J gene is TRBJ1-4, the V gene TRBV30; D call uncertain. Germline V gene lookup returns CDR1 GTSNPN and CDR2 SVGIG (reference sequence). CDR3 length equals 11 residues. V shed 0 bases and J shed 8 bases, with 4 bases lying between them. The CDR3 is CAWSVEEKLFF. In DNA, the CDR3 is TGTGCCTGGAGTGTAGAAGAAAAACTGTTTTTT. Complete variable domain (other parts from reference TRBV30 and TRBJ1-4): SQTIHQWPATLVQPVGSPLSLECTVEGTSNPNLYWYRQAAGRGLQLLFYSVGIGQISSEVPQNLSASRPQDRQFILSSKKLLLSDSGFYLCAWSVEEKLFFGSGTQLSVL.